This T cell receptor beta chain was identified during a study of T cell changes during pregnancy in multiple sclerosis. Libraries were prepared by immunoSEQ multiplex PCR; TCRdb keeps only in-frame clonotypes and omits some of them. The table includes about 32,000 clones, around 89% detected once. Germline V gene lookup returns CDR1 SGHVS and CDR2 FNYEAQ. Trimming removed 2 bases from V and 5 bases from J, with 9 bases in between. There are 14 residues in the CDR3. The material was CD8+ T cells from peripheral blood mononuclear cells, obtained in the third trimester of pregnancy. The source of this sequence is a female donor with multiple sclerosis, enrolled in a pregnancy study. V and J are TRBV7-6 and TRBJ1-4; TRBD1 is a possible D gene (5 bases). For the CDR3, the DNA is TGTGCCAGCAGCTTACGGGGGGGGAATGAAAAACTGTTTTTT. Encoded protein: CASSLRGGNEKLFF.